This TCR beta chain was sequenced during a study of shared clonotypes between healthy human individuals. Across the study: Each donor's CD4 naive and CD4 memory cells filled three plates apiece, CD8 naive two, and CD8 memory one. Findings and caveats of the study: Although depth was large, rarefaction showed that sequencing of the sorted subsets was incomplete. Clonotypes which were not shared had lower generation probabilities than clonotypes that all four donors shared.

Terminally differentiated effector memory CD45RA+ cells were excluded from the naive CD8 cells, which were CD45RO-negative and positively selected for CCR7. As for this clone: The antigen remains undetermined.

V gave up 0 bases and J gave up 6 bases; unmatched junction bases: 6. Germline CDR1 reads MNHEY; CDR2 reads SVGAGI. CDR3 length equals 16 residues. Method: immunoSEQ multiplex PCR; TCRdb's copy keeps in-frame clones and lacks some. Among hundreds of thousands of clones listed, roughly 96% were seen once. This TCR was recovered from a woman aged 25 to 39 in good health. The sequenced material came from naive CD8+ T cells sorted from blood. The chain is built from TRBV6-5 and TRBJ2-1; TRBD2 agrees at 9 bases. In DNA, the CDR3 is TGTGCCAGCAGTTACTCGTGGGGACTAGCCATCAATGAGCAGTTCTTC. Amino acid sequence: CASSYSWGLAINEQFF.